This TCR beta chain was captured in a study of blood T cells in healthy people across ages. The CDR3 covers 15 residues. Trimming removed 6 bases from V and 7 bases from J, with 19 bases in between. CDR1 is SQVTM, CDR2 ANQGSEA, per germline. Together with a sample-barcoded 5' primer, a J-beta primer mix was included in a second PCR lasting roughly 6 to 12 cycles. TCRdb ran MiXCR on the 5' RACE reads and lists one entry per CDR3 protein. The sample shows about 1.5 million distinct CDR3 sequences, about 42% of them seen only once. Sequencing was performed on blood. The rearrangement joins TRBV29-1 to TRBJ2-6; D gene uncertain. The receptor comes from a woman in her late teens or twenties in good health. The CDR3 here is CSVAAGAWSANVLTF. The CDR3 DNA sequence: TGCAGCGTCGCGGCCGGCGCGTGGAGTGCCAACGTCCTGACTTTC. Combining the CDR3 with reference TRBV29-1 and TRBJ2-6 gives the whole variable domain SAVISQKPSRDICQRGTSLTIQCQVDSQVTMMFWYRQQPGQSLTLIATANQGSEATYESGFVIDKFPISRPNLTFSTLTVSNMSPEDSSIYLCSVAAGAWSANVLTFGAGSRLTVL.